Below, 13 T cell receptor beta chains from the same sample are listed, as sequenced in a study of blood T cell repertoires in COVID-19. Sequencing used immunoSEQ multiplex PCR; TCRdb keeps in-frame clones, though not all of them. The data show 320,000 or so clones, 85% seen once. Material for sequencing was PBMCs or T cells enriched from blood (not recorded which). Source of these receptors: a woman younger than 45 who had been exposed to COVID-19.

In DNA, the CDR3 is TGTGCCAGCAGCAAACTAGCGGGAGGTGAATTCATTCAGTACTTC. Translating it yields CASSKLAGGEFIQYF. The gene calls are TRBV7-4 and TRBJ2-4; 12 bases are shared with TRBD2. V was pared by 5 bases and J by 9 bases, with 8 bases of the junction left unmatched. From germline, CDR1 is SGHVT and CDR2 SQSDAQ. This CDR3 is 15 amino acids long.

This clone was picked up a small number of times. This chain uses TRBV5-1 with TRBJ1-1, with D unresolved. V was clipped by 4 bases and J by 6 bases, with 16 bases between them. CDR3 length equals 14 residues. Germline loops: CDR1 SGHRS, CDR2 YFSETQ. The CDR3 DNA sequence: TGCGCCAGCAGCCCGGGTCTAATTGGCGCTGAAGCTTTCTTT. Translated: CASSPGLIGAEAFF.

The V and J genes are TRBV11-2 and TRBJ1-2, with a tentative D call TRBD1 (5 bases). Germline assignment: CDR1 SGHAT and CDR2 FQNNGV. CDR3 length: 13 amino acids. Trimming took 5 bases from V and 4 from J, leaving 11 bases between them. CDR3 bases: TGTGCCAGCAGCCTGGGGCAGAGCTATGGCTACACCTTC. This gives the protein CASSLGQSYGYTF. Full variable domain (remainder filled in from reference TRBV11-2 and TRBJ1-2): EAGVAQSPRYKIIEKRQSVAFWCNPISGHATLYWYQQILGQGPKLLIQFQNNGVVDDSQLPKDRFSAERLKGVDSTLKIQPAKLEDSAVYLCASSLGQSYGYTFGSGTRLTVV.

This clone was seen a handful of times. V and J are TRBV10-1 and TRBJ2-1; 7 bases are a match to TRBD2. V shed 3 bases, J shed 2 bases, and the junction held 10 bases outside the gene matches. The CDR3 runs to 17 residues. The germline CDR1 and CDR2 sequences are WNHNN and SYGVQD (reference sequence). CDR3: CASSDNRLRGAYNEQFF. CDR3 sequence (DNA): TGCGCCAGCAGTGATAATAGGCTACGGGGGGCCTACAATGAGCAGTTCTTC.

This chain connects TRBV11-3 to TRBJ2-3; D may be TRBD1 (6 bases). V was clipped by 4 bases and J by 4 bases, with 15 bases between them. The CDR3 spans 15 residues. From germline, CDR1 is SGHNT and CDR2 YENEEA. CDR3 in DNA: TGTGCCAGCAGCTCACACCAGGGGCGAGCAGATACGCAGTATTTT. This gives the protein CASSSHQGRADTQYF.

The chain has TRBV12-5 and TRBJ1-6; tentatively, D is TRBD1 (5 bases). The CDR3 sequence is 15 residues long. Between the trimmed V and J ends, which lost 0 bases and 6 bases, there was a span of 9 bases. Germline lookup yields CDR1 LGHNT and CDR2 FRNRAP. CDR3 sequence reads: CASGLVLRGNSPLHF. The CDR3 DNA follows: TGTGCTAGTGGTTTGGTACTTAGGGGTAATTCACCCCTCCACTTT.

The CDR3 nucleotides are TGTGCCGGGACTAGCGGGGACTACGAGCAGTACTTC. Translation: CAGTSGDYEQYF. The rearrangement links TRBV6-5 to TRBJ2-7, with 13 positions matching TRBD2. The CDR3 is 12 amino acids. From germline, CDR1 is MNHEY and CDR2 SVGAGI. The trim removed 11 bases at V and 3 bases at J, leaving 1 base unmatched.

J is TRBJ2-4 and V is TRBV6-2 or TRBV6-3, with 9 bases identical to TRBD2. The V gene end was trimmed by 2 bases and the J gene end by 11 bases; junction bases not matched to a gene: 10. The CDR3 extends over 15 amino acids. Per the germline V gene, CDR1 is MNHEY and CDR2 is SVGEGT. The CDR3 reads CASSYDLSGGFVQYF. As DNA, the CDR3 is TGTGCCAGCAGTTACGATTTAAGCGGGGGGTTTGTTCAGTACTTC.

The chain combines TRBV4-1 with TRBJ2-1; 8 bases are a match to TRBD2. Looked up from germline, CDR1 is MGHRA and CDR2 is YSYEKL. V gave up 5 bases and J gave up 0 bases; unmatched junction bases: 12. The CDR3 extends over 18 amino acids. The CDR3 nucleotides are TGCGCCAGCAGCTATAGGACGAGCGGGGGAAGCTCCTACAATGAGCAGTTCTTC. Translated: CASSYRTSGGSSYNEQFF.

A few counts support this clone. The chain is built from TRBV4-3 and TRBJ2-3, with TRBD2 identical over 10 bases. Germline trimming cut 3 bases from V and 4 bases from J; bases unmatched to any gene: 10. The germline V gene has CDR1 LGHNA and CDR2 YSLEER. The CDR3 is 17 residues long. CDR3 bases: TGCGCCAGCAGCCAGTCCGAGCGGGGGGGCACCGCAGATACGCAGTATTTT. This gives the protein CASSQSERGGTADTQYF.

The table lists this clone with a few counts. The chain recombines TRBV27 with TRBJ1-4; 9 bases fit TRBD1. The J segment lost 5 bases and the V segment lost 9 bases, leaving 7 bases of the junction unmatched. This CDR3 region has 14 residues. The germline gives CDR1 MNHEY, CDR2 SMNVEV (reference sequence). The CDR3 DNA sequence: TGTGCCAGTCGGCTACAGGGGGCCAATGAAAAACTGTTTTTT. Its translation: CASRLQGANEKLFF.

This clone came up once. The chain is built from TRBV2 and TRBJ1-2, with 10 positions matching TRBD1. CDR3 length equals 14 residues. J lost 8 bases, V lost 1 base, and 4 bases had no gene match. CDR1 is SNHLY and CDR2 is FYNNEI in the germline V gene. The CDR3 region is CASSEGQGALGYTF. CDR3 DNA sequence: TGTGCCAGCAGTGAAGGACAGGGGGCGTTGGGCTACACCTTC. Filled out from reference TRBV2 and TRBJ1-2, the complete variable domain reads EPEVTQTPSHQVTQMGQEVILRCVPISNHLYFYWYRQILGQKVEFLVSFYNNEISEKSEIFDDQFSVERPDGSNFTLKIRSTKLEDSAMYFCASSEGQGALGYTFGSGTRLTVV.

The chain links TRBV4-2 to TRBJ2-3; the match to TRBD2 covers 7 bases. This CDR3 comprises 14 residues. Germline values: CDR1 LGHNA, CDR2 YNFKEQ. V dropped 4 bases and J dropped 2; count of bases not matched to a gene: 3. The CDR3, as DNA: TGTGCCAGCAGCCCGGGAGGTCCCACAGATACGCAGTATTTT. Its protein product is CASSPGGPTDTQYF.